The 25 T cell receptor beta chains below were found in one sample sequenced in a study of molecular identifiers for immune sequencing clone quantification. TCRdb recomputed calls from the PCR reads with MiXCR, one row per CDR3 protein. The data contain a few hundred thousand distinct CDR3 sequences, about 20% of them singletons. Material for sequencing was naive CD8+ T cells from blood, with Jurkat cell RNA spiked in. Indicated subset: FACS-sorted CD8+CD4-CCR7+CD45RA+ naive T cells. These receptors came from a human donor in good health. Some libraries in this study had Jurkat cell RNA spiked in.

This clonotype was seen ten or more times. The rearrangement joins TRBV6-2 or TRBV6-3 to TRBJ1-5; no definite D call. The CDR3 sequence is 12 residues long. Germline CDR1 is MNHEY and CDR2 is SVGEGT. V was clipped by 6 bases and J by 3 bases, with 6 bases between them. The CDR3 here is CASSGYNQPQHF. CDR3 DNA: TGTGCCAGCAGCGGGTACAATCAGCCCCAGCATTTT.

This clonotype was seen at least ten times. The V call is TRBV6-5, the J call TRBJ2-7, with unresolved D. V lost 5 bases and J lost 0, with 20 bases in between. The CDR3 is 17 amino acids. Germline V gives CDR1 MNHEY, CDR2 SVGAGI. CDR3 nucleotides: TGTGCCAGCAGTCTCTACGTGAAGACCAAGAGCTCCTACGAGCAGTACTTC. It is translated as CASSLYVKTKSSYEQYF.

The rearrangement links TRBV5-1 to TRBJ2-7, with TRBD1 identical over 8 bases. Trimming at V came to 3 bases and at J to 6 bases, leaving 5 bases not matched to a gene. This CDR3 spans 13 amino acids. CDR1 and CDR2 (germline): SGHRS, YFSETQ. The CDR3 DNA follows: TGCGCCAGCAGCTACGTAGGACAGGGCGAGCAGTACTTC. Its protein is CASSYVGQGEQYF.

In its sample, this clonotype was seen many times. The chain couples TRBV5-1 to TRBJ2-3; D not certain. V lost 7 bases, J lost 2 bases, and 5 bases lay in between. CDR3 length: 11 residues. Germline loops: CDR1 SGHRS, CDR2 YFSETQ. Here the CDR3 reads CASRATDTQYF. The CDR3 DNA follows: TGCGCCAGCCGAGCCACAGATACGCAGTATTTT.

In the case of this clonotype: A much larger clone lies one base from this, so it may be a read error. The rearrangement links TRBV6-6 to TRBJ2-1; 12 positions match TRBD2. Germline-derived CDR1 and CDR2 are MNHNY and SVGAGI (reference sequence). This CDR3 has 22 amino acids. The CDR3 region is CASSYNTWASGGAAVAYNKQFF. CDR3 coding DNA: TGTGCCAGCAGTTACAACACCTGGGCTAGCGGGGGGGCCGCCGTAGCCTACAATAAGCAGTTCTTC.

A note on this clonotype: It may be a read error: a sequence one base away is much more abundant. CDR3: CASSSPGTGGRLLTDTQYF. CDR3 nucleotide sequence: TGTGCCAGCAGCTCACCGGGGACTGGCGGGAGGTTGTTGACAGATACGCAGTATTTT. This chain uses TRBV9 with TRBJ2-3; 8 bases align to TRBD2. The CDR3 consists of 19 residues. The germline CDR1 and CDR2 sequences are SGDLS and YYNGEE. V was clipped by 4 bases and J by 3 bases; unmatched bases: 19.

Remarks on this clonotype: A single base separates this from a much larger clone, so it may be a read error. This chain links TRBV29-1 with TRBJ2-7; TRBD2 is a possible D gene (5 bases). This CDR3 is built from 14 residues. CDR1 is SQVTM, CDR2 ANQGSEA, per germline. This CDR3 reads CRPAAQRSRYEQYF. CDR3 coding DNA: TGCCGCCCCGCGGCGCAGCGGTCCCGCTACGAGCAGTACTTC.

In this sample, this clonotype turned up many times. The J gene is TRBJ1-1, the V gene TRBV7-2; the D is unclear. CDR3 length: 16 residues. CDR1 is SGHTA, CDR2 FQGNSA, per germline. V lost 3 bases, J lost 1 base, and 15 bases lay in between. This CDR3 reads CASSFSRPWGNTEAFF. The CDR3 bases are TGTGCCAGCAGCTTTTCGAGACCCTGGGGGAACACTGAAGCTTTCTTT.

Details on this clonotype: A much larger clone sits a single nucleotide away, making a read error possible. The chain is built from TRBV9 and TRBJ2-3; a weak D match, TRBD2 (6 bases). This CDR3 is built from 13 residues. Germline values: CDR1 SGDLS, CDR2 YYNGEE. V lost 7 bases and J lost 6, with 15 bases in between. DNA of the CDR3: TGTGCCAGCGCGGCGGGACCCGTCGATACGCAGTATTTT. Protein product: CASAAGPVDTQYF.

At least ten counts were recorded for this clonotype. J is TRBJ2-2 and V is TRBV3-1; the D call may be TRBD1 or TRBD2 (5 bases each). V was trimmed by 4 bases and J by 5 bases, leaving 17 bases between them. The CDR3 contains 16 residues. The germline gives CDR1 LGHDT, CDR2 YNNKEL (reference sequence). The CDR3 sequence: CASSLLPGRGTGELFF. The CDR3 DNA reads TGTGCCAGCAGCCTACTCCCGGGACGAGGAACCGGGGAGCTGTTTTTT.

For this clonotype: A much bigger clone sits one base away, suggesting this may be a read error. The genes are TRBV7-3 and TRBJ1-5; D remains unclear. Trimming removed 0 bases at V and 6 bases at J, with 21 bases between. Germline V gives CDR1 SGHTA, CDR2 FQGTGA. The CDR3 totals 18 residues. In DNA form, the CDR3 reads TGTGCCAGCAGCTTAACGTCGACCGAAGCTGTAAATTGTCAGCCCCAGCATTTT. Translation: CASSLTSTEAVNCQPQHF.

The chain links TRBV4-1 to TRBJ2-7; either TRBD1 or TRBD2 may fit D (5 bases each). This CDR3 contains 16 residues. Trimming shortened V by 3 bases and J by 5 bases, and 20 bases separated the two germline ends. CDR1 MGHRA and CDR2 YSYEKL come from the germline V gene. CDR3 region: CASSQDHPGPLDEQYF. CDR3 in DNA: TGCGCCAGCAGCCAGGACCATCCGGGACCCCTTGACGAGCAGTACTTC.

This clonotype was seen only once. The junction does not match germline at one end; this may be a read error. The rearrangement joins TRBV13 to TRBJ2-7; D not certain. CDR3 length: 14 residues. CDR1 is PRHDT and CDR2 is FYEKMQ in the germline V gene (reference sequence). The CDR3 reads CASSLGLQTYEQHF. CDR3 nucleotides: TGTGCCAGCAGCTTAGGCCTCCAGACCTACGAGCAGCACTTC.

This clonotype occurred many times. This sequence joins TRBV5-1 and TRBJ2-7, with 9 positions matching TRBD1. This CDR3 contains 15 residues. The germline V gene encodes CDR1 SGHRS and CDR2 YFSETQ. Trimming at V came to 0 bases and at J to 6 bases, leaving 7 bases not matched to a gene. DNA for the CDR3: TGCGCCAGCAGCTTGGTAACAGGGGGCGGCCGCGAGCAGTACTTC. Translation: CASSLVTGGGREQYF.

The gene calls are TRBV29-1 and TRBJ1-4; TRBD1 might be the D (5 bases). Trimming removed 3 bases from V and 8 bases from J, with 13 bases in between. Germline values: CDR1 SQVTM, CDR2 ANQGSEA. This CDR3 comprises 13 residues. The CDR3 sequence is CSVEGQGEEKLFF. The CDR3 nucleotides read TGCAGCGTTGAGGGGCAGGGAGAAGAAAAACTGTTTTTT.

This chain uses TRBV2 with TRBJ2-7; the D gene is possibly TRBD1 (5 bases). V lost 3 bases, J lost 2 bases, and 14 bases lay in between. The CDR3 has 15 residues. Germline lookup yields CDR1 SNHLY and CDR2 FYNNEI. CDR3 sequence: CASSEGRVRPYEQYF. In DNA, the CDR3 is TGTGCCAGCAGTGAGGGCAGGGTAAGGCCCTACGAGCAGTACTTC.

J is TRBJ1-3 and V is TRBV30, with D hard to call. Trimming pared 1 base from V and 0 bases from J, leaving 10 bases between. The germline V gene encodes CDR1 GTSNPN and CDR2 SVGIG (reference sequence). The CDR3 contains 15 residues. CDR3 protein: CAWSGVAVSGNTIYF. The DNA for the CDR3 is TGTGCCTGGAGTGGGGTGGCAGTCTCTGGAAACACCATATATTTT.

V gene TRBV6-5 combines with J gene TRBJ1-1; D is possibly TRBD1 (5 bases). The CDR3 totals 17 residues. Trimming pared 2 bases from V and 5 bases from J, leaving 21 bases between. Per the germline V gene, CDR1 is MNHEY and CDR2 is SVGAGI. This CDR3 reads CASSYGLGGGVGTEAFF. For the CDR3, the DNA is TGTGCCAGCAGTTACGGGCTGGGGGGGGGGGTTGGAACTGAAGCTTTCTTT.

This clonotype was seen a few times. V usage is TRBV6-2 or TRBV6-3 and J usage is TRBJ1-5, with a possible D match to TRBD1 (5 bases). Trimming shortened V by 2 bases and J by 0 bases, and 8 bases separated the two germline ends. This CDR3 has 15 residues. Per the germline V gene, CDR1 is MNHEY and CDR2 is SVGEGT. CDR3 amino acids: CASSYPGISNQPQHF. For the CDR3, the DNA is TGTGCCAGCAGTTACCCAGGGATTAGCAATCAGCCCCAGCATTTT.

This rearrangement joins TRBV6-5 to TRBJ1-1; 9 positions match TRBD1. Germline trimming cut 0 bases from V and 8 bases from J; bases unmatched to any gene: 4. Per the germline V gene, CDR1 is MNHEY and CDR2 is SVGAGI. The CDR3 extends over 14 amino acids. The CDR3 loop is CASSYSRTGEEAFF. In DNA, the CDR3 is TGTGCCAGCAGTTACTCGAGGACAGGGGAAGAAGCTTTCTTT.

Many counts were recorded for this clonotype. J is TRBJ1-1 and V is TRBV4-1; 9 nucleotides align to TRBD1. V was clipped by 1 base and J by 0 bases; unmatched bases: 3. This CDR3 has 16 residues. Germline V lookup: CDR1 MGHRA, CDR2 YSYEKL. Written as DNA, the CDR3 is TGCGCCAGCAGCCAAGCGGACAGGGGACTGAACACTGAAGCTTTCTTT. Translation gives CASSQADRGLNTEAFF.

The sample holds many counts of this clonotype. The genes are TRBV29-1 and TRBJ2-1; tentatively, D is TRBD1 (6 bases). Germline V lookup: CDR1 SQVTM, CDR2 ANQGSEA. Trimming removed 2 bases from V and 6 bases from J, with 8 bases in between. This CDR3 is built from 12 residues. The CDR3 region is CSVELGGNEQFF. The CDR3 DNA sequence: TGCAGCGTTGAACTAGGGGGCAATGAGCAGTTCTTC.

This clonotype was counted at least ten times. The chain carries TRBV4-1 and TRBJ1-6; D not resolved. This CDR3 contains 15 residues. Germline V gene data show CDR1 as MGHRA and CDR2 as YSYEKL. With 4 bases removed from V and 7 bases from J, the gap between germline ends came to 14 bases. The CDR3 protein is CASSPEVHPNSPLHF. The CDR3 DNA is TGCGCCAGCAGCCCAGAGGTGCACCCCAATTCACCCCTCCACTTT.

The sample holds a few counts of this clonotype. The J gene is TRBJ2-5, the V gene TRBV20-1; D might be TRBD2 (5 bases). CDR1 and CDR2 from the germline V gene are DFQATT and SNEGSKA (reference sequence). The V and J ends lost 0 bases and 0 bases respectively, with 14 bases between them. The CDR3 covers 16 residues. The CDR3 DNA reads TGCAGTGCTAGAGATCGGGATTCGGCATACCAAGAGACCCAGTACTTC. It is translated as CSARDRDSAYQETQYF.

The chain combines TRBV2 with TRBJ2-5, with 9 bases lining up with TRBD2. The germline CDR1 and CDR2 sequences are SNHLY and FYNNEI. V shed 6 bases and J 1 base; nucleotides not matched to a gene: 9. The CDR3 is made up of 16 amino acids. The CDR3, as DNA: TGTGCCAGCAGCCCTTGGGCGGGGGGGTCCCAAGAGACCCAGTACTTC. This codes for CASSPWAGGSQETQYF.